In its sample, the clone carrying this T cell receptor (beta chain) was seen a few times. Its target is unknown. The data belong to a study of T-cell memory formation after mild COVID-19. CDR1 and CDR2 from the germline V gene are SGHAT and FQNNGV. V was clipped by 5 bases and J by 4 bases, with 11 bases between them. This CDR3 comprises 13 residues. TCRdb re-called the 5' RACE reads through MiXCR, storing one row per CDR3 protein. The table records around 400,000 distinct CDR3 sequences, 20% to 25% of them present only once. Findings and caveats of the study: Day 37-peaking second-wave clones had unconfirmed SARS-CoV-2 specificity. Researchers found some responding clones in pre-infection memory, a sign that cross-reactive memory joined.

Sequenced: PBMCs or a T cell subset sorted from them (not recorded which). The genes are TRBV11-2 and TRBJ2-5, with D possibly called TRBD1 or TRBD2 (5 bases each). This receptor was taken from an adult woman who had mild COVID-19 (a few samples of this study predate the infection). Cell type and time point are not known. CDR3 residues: CASSKGTRETQYF. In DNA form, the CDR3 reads TGTGCCAGCAGCAAGGGGACGAGAGAGACCCAGTACTTC.